The 22 T cell receptor beta chains listed next were all sequenced from one sample in a study of blood T cell repertoires in COVID-19. Method: immunoSEQ multiplex PCR; TCRdb's copy keeps in-frame clones and lacks some. The sample consists of tens of thousands of clones, approximately 90% of them appearing once. Sequenced input: peripheral blood. These receptors all come from a human donor in a cohort sampled during active COVID-19.

The chain joins TRBV11-2 to TRBJ2-1; TRBD2 aligns across 8 bases. Germline CDR1 is SGHAT and CDR2 is FQNNGV. Losses at the gene ends were 3 bases for V and 2 bases for J; bases not matched to a gene: 3. The CDR3 runs 15 residues. Written as DNA, the CDR3 is TGTGCCAGCAGCTTCGGGGGGGTCACCTACAATGAGCAGTTCTTC. Residues: CASSFGGVTYNEQFF.

A few counts support this clone. The rearrangement uses TRBV5-6 and TRBJ2-7, with TRBD1 as a possible D gene (6 bases). CDR3 length equals 14 residues. The V gene's germline CDR1 is SGHDT and CDR2 YYEEEE. Trimming took 1 base from V and 2 from J, leaving 10 bases between them. The CDR3 DNA sequence: TGTGCCAGCAGCTTGCTTGGGACAACCTACGAGCAGTACTTC. Amino acids: CASSLLGTTYEQYF.

The rearrangement uses TRBV19 and TRBJ2-1; maybe TRBD1 (6 bases). CDR1 and CDR2 (germline): LNHDA, SQIVND (reference sequence). V lost 7 bases and J 2 bases, leaving 12 bases between the germline ends. The CDR3 length is 14 residues. The CDR3 sequence: CASTPGQAYNEQFF. The CDR3 nucleotides read TGTGCCAGTACCCCGGGACAAGCCTACAATGAGCAGTTCTTC.

The J gene is TRBJ2-5, the V gene TRBV5-4; perhaps TRBD2 as D (5 bases). The CDR3 sequence is 14 residues long. V shed 2 bases and J shed 3 bases, with 11 bases lying between them. Germline lookup yields CDR1 SGHNT and CDR2 YYREEE (reference sequence). The CDR3: CASSFGLAEETQYF. For the CDR3, the DNA is TGTGCCAGCAGCTTCGGTCTAGCAGAAGAGACCCAGTACTTC.

Concerning this clone: The identical CDR3 is also encoded by other nucleotide sequences in the sample. This sequence joins TRBV9 and TRBJ1-3, with a tentative D call TRBD1 (6 bases). V lost 0 bases to trimming and J lost 2 bases, with 9 bases between them. The CDR3 is made up of 15 amino acids. Looked up from germline, CDR1 is SGDLS and CDR2 is YYNGEE. The DNA of the CDR3 is TGTGCCAGCAGCGTAGGCGGGGGCCCTGGAAACACCATATATTTT. This encodes CASSVGGGPGNTIYF.

This rearrangement joins TRBV19 to TRBJ2-2; D is possibly TRBD2 (5 bases). The germline V and J ends were trimmed by 8 bases and 5 bases, with 18 bases remaining between them. The CDR3 is 15 residues long. The germline gives CDR1 LNHDA, CDR2 SQIVND (reference sequence). Written as DNA, the CDR3 is TGTGCCAGTTCGAGGCCCCCGGGAATAACCGGGGAGCTGTTTTTT. Translation gives CASSRPPGITGELFF.

The gene calls are TRBV6-5 and TRBJ1-1, with D tentatively TRBD1 (5 bases). From germline, CDR1 is MNHEY and CDR2 SVGAGI. The CDR3 covers 14 residues. V shed 6 bases and J shed 0 bases, with 11 bases lying between them. CDR3 sequence: CASRRRGMNTEAFF. The DNA for the CDR3 is TGTGCCAGCAGACGACGGGGGATGAACACTGAAGCTTTCTTT.

This clone was found a few times. J is TRBJ1-5 and V is TRBV28; 7 bases agree with TRBD1. Germline CDR1 MDHEN, CDR2 SYDVKM. This CDR3 is 14 amino acids long. Losses at the gene ends were 3 bases for V and 5 bases for J; bases not matched to a gene: 4. Here the CDR3 DNA reads TGTGCCAGCAGTTTTAGGGACAGCCATCAGCCCCAGCATTTT. As protein: CASSFRDSHQPQHF.

The CDR3 DNA reads TGTGCCAGCAGCGGGACAGGGCTGGCGGGGGAGCTGTTTTTT. Translating it yields CASSGTGLAGELFF. The chain carries TRBV9 and TRBJ2-2; 8 nucleotides match TRBD1. CDR1 is SGDLS and CDR2 is YYNGEE in the germline V gene. There are 14 residues in the CDR3. V dropped 3 bases and J dropped 8; count of bases not matched to a gene: 6.

V gene TRBV24-1 combines with J gene TRBJ2-1, with TRBD2 matching over 13 bases. This CDR3 region has 15 residues. V lost 3 bases, J lost 5 bases, and 0 bases stayed unmatched. Germline-derived CDR1 and CDR2 are KGHDR and SFDVKD. The CDR3 protein is CATSDGLAGDNEQFF. CDR3 in DNA: TGTGCCACCAGTGATGGACTAGCGGGAGACAATGAGCAGTTCTTC.

V is TRBV7-9 and J is TRBJ2-1; 14 nucleotides line up with TRBD2. The CDR3 spans 15 residues. V lost 4 bases to trimming and J lost 9 bases; unmatched junction nucleotides: 5. Germline-derived CDR1 and CDR2 are SEHNR and FQNEAQ (reference sequence). In nucleotides, the CDR3 is TGTGCCAGCAGCTCGACTAGCGGGAGGGAGAGTGAGCAGTTCTTC. Its protein is CASSSTSGRESEQFF. The entire variable domain, with the rest obtained from reference TRBV7-9 and TRBJ2-1, is as follows: DTGVSQNPRHKITKRGQNVTFRCDPISEHNRLYWYRQTLGQGPEFLTYFQNEAQLEKSRLLSDRFSAERPKGSFSTLEIQRTEQGDSAMYLCASSSTSGRESEQFFGPGTRLTVL.

This clone was seen a handful of times. The rearrangement links TRBV3-1 (or the pseudogene TRBV3-2) to TRBJ1-5; D remains ambiguous. Between the trimmed V and J ends, which lost 2 bases and 0 bases, there was a span of 5 bases. Germline-derived CDR1 and CDR2 are LGHDT and YNNKEL (reference sequence). The CDR3 length is 14 residues. CDR3 protein: CASSQSSSNQPQHF. In DNA, the CDR3 is TGTGCCAGCAGCCAAAGCTCTAGCAATCAGCCCCAGCATTTT.

The V gene is TRBV2, the J gene TRBJ1-5, with D possibly matching TRBD1 (5 bases). Germline assignment: CDR1 SNHLY and CDR2 FYNNEI. Trimming left V 4 bases short and J 0 bases short, with 16 bases between. The CDR3 runs to 17 residues. DNA for the CDR3: TGTGCCAGCAGTGGGCCTGGGGCAGAACATAGCAATCAGCCCCAGCATTTT. Translating it yields CASSGPGAEHSNQPQHF.

V is TRBV4-2 and J is TRBJ2-5, with 11 nucleotides matching TRBD2. Germline lookup yields CDR1 LGHNA and CDR2 YNFKEQ. The CDR3 has 16 amino acids. V was clipped by 0 bases and J by 3 bases; unmatched bases: 3. CDR3 sequence: CASSQEYSGGEETQYF. The CDR3 DNA reads TGTGCCAGCAGCCAAGAATATAGCGGGGGGGAAGAGACCCAGTACTTC.

The CDR3 loop is CASSAGGFGEKLFF. CDR3 nucleotides: TGTGCCAGCAGTGCGGGAGGTTTTGGTGAAAAACTGTTTTTT. This sequence joins TRBV2 and TRBJ1-4; D unresolved. The CDR3 totals 14 residues. V was clipped by 4 bases and J by 7 bases, with 13 bases between them. The germline gives CDR1 SNHLY, CDR2 FYNNEI.

The chain is built from TRBV9 and TRBJ2-2; 13 bases match TRBD2. V lost 4 bases to trimming and J lost 7 bases; unmatched junction nucleotides: 4. This CDR3 region has 15 residues. Germline lookup yields CDR1 SGDLS and CDR2 YYNGEE. The CDR3 spells CASSPRTSGSGELFF. The CDR3, as DNA: TGTGCCAGCAGCCCTAGGACTAGCGGGAGCGGGGAGCTGTTTTTT.

The chain employs TRBV2 and TRBJ1-5, with 9 bases lining up with TRBD1. Trimming removed 4 bases from V and 5 bases from J; junction bases left unmatched: 3. CDR1 and CDR2 from the germline V gene are SNHLY and FYNNEI. This CDR3 spans 14 amino acids. CDR3 nucleotides: TGTGCCAGCAGTGGGACAGGGGAGCATCAGCCCCAGCATTTT. Amino acids: CASSGTGEHQPQHF.

This clone was detected only once. The genes are TRBV5-6 and TRBJ2-1, with 7 bases that match TRBD2. Trimming at V came to 1 base and at J to 10 bases, leaving 11 bases not matched to a gene. The CDR3 has 15 amino acids. Germline V gene lookup returns CDR1 SGHDT and CDR2 YYEEEE. The CDR3: CASSLFAPGGREQFF. The CDR3 nucleotides read TGTGCCAGCAGCTTGTTCGCCCCGGGGGGTCGGGAGCAGTTCTTC.

V is TRBV6-5 and J is TRBJ2-1; TRBD2 matches at 7 bases. Looked up from germline, CDR1 is MNHEY and CDR2 is SVGAGI. The CDR3 contains 16 residues. Unmatched junction bases numbered 7, after V lost 1 base and J lost 4 bases. The CDR3 region is CASSYWGRAGYNEQFF. The CDR3 region has the DNA TGTGCCAGCAGTTACTGGGGGAGGGCCGGGTACAATGAGCAGTTCTTC.

The CDR3 loop is CASSIAASGGPSSYNEQFF. The CDR3 DNA sequence: TGTGCCAGTAGTATAGCCGCCTCAGGGGGCCCCAGCTCCTACAATGAGCAGTTCTTC. The gene calls are TRBV19 and TRBJ2-1; TRBD1 aligns across 8 bases. Germline CDR1 reads LNHDA; CDR2 reads SQIVND (reference sequence). The V segment lost 1 base and the J segment 0 bases; nucleotides outside the gene matches: 11. CDR3 length: 19 amino acids.

This chain uses TRBV29-1 with TRBJ1-5, with TRBD1 as a possible D gene (5 bases). The CDR3 consists of 13 residues. CDR1 and CDR2 from the germline V gene are SQVTM and ANQGSEA. Trimming pared 8 bases from V and 3 bases from J, leaving 14 bases between. The CDR3 region has the DNA TGCAGCACCCTTACAGGACCCAATCAGCCCCAGCATTTT. It translates to CSTLTGPNQPQHF.

The rearrangement links TRBV6-1 to TRBJ2-5, with 10 bases lining up with TRBD2. CDR3 length: 16 amino acids. Germline CDR1 and CDR2: MNHNS and SASEGT. The trim removed 4 bases at V and 2 bases at J, leaving 7 bases unmatched. The CDR3 coding sequence is TGTGCCAGCAGTGCGCTCTCTAGCGGGGGTCAAGAGACCCAGTACTTC. Amino acids: CASSALSSGGQETQYF.